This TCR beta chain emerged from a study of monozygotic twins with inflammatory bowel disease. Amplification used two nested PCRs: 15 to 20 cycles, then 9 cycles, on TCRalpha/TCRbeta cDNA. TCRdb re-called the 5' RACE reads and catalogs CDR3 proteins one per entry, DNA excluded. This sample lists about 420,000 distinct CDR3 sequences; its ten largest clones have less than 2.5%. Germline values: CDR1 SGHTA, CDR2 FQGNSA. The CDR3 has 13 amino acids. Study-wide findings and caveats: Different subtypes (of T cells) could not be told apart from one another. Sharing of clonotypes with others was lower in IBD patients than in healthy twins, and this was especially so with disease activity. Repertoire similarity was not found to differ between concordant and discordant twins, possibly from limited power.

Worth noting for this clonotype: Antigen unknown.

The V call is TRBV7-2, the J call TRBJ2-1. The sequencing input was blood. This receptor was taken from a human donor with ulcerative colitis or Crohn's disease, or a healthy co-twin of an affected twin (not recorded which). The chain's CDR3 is CASSRFNANEQFF.